Described below is a single T cell receptor (beta chain) sequence and its context. The sample comes from a study of cytomegalovirus exposure and HLA in healthy donors. Vbeta (60) and Jbeta (13) primers were used in the PCR. Profiled with immunoSEQ multiplex PCR; TCRdb holds only in-frame clones, not every one. This repertoire shows roughly 150,000 clones, about 85% found once; its top ten account for 1%. In germline, CDR1 is SEHNR, CDR2 FQNEAQ (reference sequence). Trimming cost V 1 base and J 12 bases; bases outside gene matches: 6. The CDR3 contains 13 residues. The source is a boy aged 2-9 years in good health and CMV-seronegative. What was sequenced was PBMCs. J is TRBJ1-1 and V is TRBV7-9; 9 bases align to TRBD1. The CDR3 bases are TGTGCCAGCAGCTTAGTTGGGACAGGGAAGACTTTCTTT. As protein: CASSLVGTGKTFF.